The rows below give T cell receptor beta chains drawn from one sample of a study of blood T cell repertoires in COVID-19. The data were produced by immunoSEQ multiplex PCR, yet TCRdb's version contains in-frame clones alone and is incomplete. The table includes some 50,000 clones, around 79% detected once. The sample comprised peripheral blood. The receptor source for this set is a human donor in a cohort sampled during active COVID-19. Each CDR3 is given with its conserved first and last residue. D genes are given only for firm matches. Some rows have no size entry. The others give once, few or many, or a class for an expanded clone.

d_call clone_size j_call v_call cdr3_nt cdr3_aa
. . TRBJ1-2 TRBV19 TGTGCCAGTAGTGTAGACTACTCCTATGGCTACACCTTC CASSVDYSYGYTF
. few TRBJ1-1 TRBV30 TGTGCCTGGAGTGGGGCTAACACTGAAGCTTTCTTT CAWSGANTEAFF
TRBD1 few TRBJ2-7 TRBV19 TGTGCCAGTAGTATACAGGGGGAAGGGTACGAGCAGTACTTC CASSIQGEGYEQYF
TRBD1 . TRBJ1-2 TRBV18 TGTGCCAGCTCTCCAACCGGACAGGGGGTCGATGGCTACACCTTC CASSPTGQGVDGYTF
. . TRBJ2-7 TRBV18 TGTGCCAGCTCACCACCGGAGGGAAGGAACGAGCAGTACTTC CASSPPEGRNEQYF
. once TRBJ2-5 TRBV3-1/TRBV3-2 TGTGCCAGCAGCCACCACCGGGGACAAGAGACCCAGTACTTC CASSHHRGQETQYF
TRBD1 once TRBJ1-2 TRBV2 TGTGCCAGCAGGGGACAGGGCCCTTATGGCTACACCTTC CASRGQGPYGYTF
. . TRBJ1-5 TRBV15 TGTGCCACCAGCAGAGACCAGGGTAAGGGTCAGCCCCAGCATTTT CATSRDQGKGQPQHF
. . TRBJ2-7 TRBV30 TGTGCCAGAAAAGAGGGGGGGGCTGGGAACGAGCAGTACTTC CARKEGGAGNEQYF
. . TRBJ1-2 TRBV6-5 TGTGCCAGCAGGGACTCTTGTGGGGGGGGAGGTGGCTACACCTTC CASRDSCGGGGGYTF
TRBD1 . TRBJ2-7 TRBV13 TGTGCCAGCAGCGAACCGGGACAGGGGGATTCCGATTATTCCTACGAGCAGTACTTC CASSEPGQGDSDYSYEQYF
. . TRBJ2-7 TRBV4-3 TGCGCCAGCAGCCACGACATAGATCTCTGGCGCGAGCAGTACTTC CASSHDIDLWREQYF
. . TRBJ2-7 TRBV10-3 TGTGCCATCAGTGAGTTGGGGGCCGAGCAGTACTTC CAISELGAEQYF
. . TRBJ2-7 TRBV14 TGTGCCAGCAGCCAAGATAGGGTCGGGAACTACGAGCAGTACTTC CASSQDRVGNYEQYF
. . TRBJ2-7 TRBV6-2/TRBV6-3 TGTGCCAGCAGTTACTGGACAGCCTACGAGCAGTACTTC CASSYWTAYEQYF
TRBD2 . TRBJ2-5 TRBV11-2 TGTGCCAGCAGCTTAGGCGCTAGCGGGAGTAGTTGGGGAGAGACCCAGTACTTC CASSLGASGSSWGETQYF
TRBD1 . TRBJ1-3 TRBV27 TGTGCCAGCAGTCTGACAGGGTTTGGAAACACCATATATTTT CASSLTGFGNTIYF
. . TRBJ1-3 TRBV7-9 TGTGCCAGCAGCTTAACAGGATACTCTGGAAACACCATATATTTT CASSLTGYSGNTIYF
TRBD2 . TRBJ2-1 TRBV19 TGTGCCAGTAGTACCGGTCCAGCGGGGGGACCTGAGCAGTTCTTC CASSTGPAGGPEQFF
. . TRBJ2-1 TRBV18 TGTGCCAGCCTCCGACCGTCCCTGGAGGGCTACAATGAGCAGTTCTTC CASLRPSLEGYNEQFF
TRBD2 once TRBJ2-2 TRBV5-1 TGCGCCAGCAGCCCGGCGGCAGCGGGACCGAACACCGGGGAGCTGTTTTTT CASSPAAAGPNTGELFF
. few TRBJ2-5 TRBV6-8 TGTGCCAGCAGTCCCCTCACCGGGGAAGCACAAGAGACCCAGTACTTC CASSPLTGEAQETQYF
TRBD1 . TRBJ1-2 TRBV5-4 TGTGCCAGCAGCTTGGTTGCAGGGGGCAACTATGGCTACACCTTC CASSLVAGGNYGYTF
TRBD2 . TRBJ2-5 TRBV4-1 TGCGCCAGCAGCCGCAGGTGGGGCTGGCAGGGAGGGCAAGAGACCCAGTACTTC CASSRRWGWQGGQETQYF
TRBD1 . TRBJ1-2 TRBV30 TGTGCCTGGAGTTACAGGGCAGGGGGTCGGGCTGGCTACACCTTC CAWSYRAGGRAGYTF
. . TRBJ1-4 TRBV3-1/TRBV3-2 TGTGCCAGCAGCCAAGGACCGGGCGCGGCAGGGAATGCCGTAACTAATGAAAAACTGTTTTTT CASSQGPGAAGNAVTNEKLFF
. . TRBJ2-5 TRBV6-6 TGTGCCAGCAGTCGACTGGACAACGCGAACCAAGAGACCCAGTACTTC CASSRLDNANQETQYF
. . TRBJ1-2 TRBV6-2/TRBV6-3 TGTGCCAGCAGCCCTTATCACGGAGGATACAACTATGGCTACACCTTC CASSPYHGGYNYGYTF
. few TRBJ2-7 TRBV5-1 TGCGCCAGCAGCCTGGATGGGCGTCCATCCTCCTACGAGCAGTACTTC CASSLDGRPSSYEQYF
. . TRBJ1-6 TRBV9 TGTGCCAGCAGCGCAAGACGGGACTATAATTCACCCCTCCACTTT CASSARRDYNSPLHF
TRBD2 . TRBJ2-5 TRBV5-4 TGTGCCAGCAGCCCTATAGCGGGGGGGGAAGAGACCCAGTACTTC CASSPIAGGEETQYF
TRBD2 . TRBJ2-5 TRBV19 TGTGCCAGTACCCCGACTAGCGTAAACCAAGAGACCCAGTACTTC CASTPTSVNQETQYF
. once TRBJ1-2 TRBV7-2 TGTGCCAGCAGCTCTCGGGTCAGTAACTATGGCTACACCTTC CASSSRVSNYGYTF